The 8 T cell receptor beta chains reported below all come from one sample, sequenced in a study of blood T cell repertoires in COVID-19. Only in-frame clones appear in the TCRdb table, and some are missing; sequencing was by immunoSEQ multiplex PCR. The profile shows about 250,000 clones, over 75% of them singletons. The sequenced material came from PBMCs or T cells enriched from blood (not recorded which). These TCRs come from a woman aged 18-29 years who had recovered from COVID-19.

The V and J genes are TRBV11-1 and TRBJ1-5; 7 bases align to TRBD1. The germline V gene encodes CDR1 SGHAT and CDR2 FQDESV (reference sequence). CDR3 length: 14 amino acids. After removal of 1 base from V and 4 bases from J, the junction contained 1 base not matched to a gene. The CDR3 protein is CASSLDRGNQPQHF. For the CDR3, the DNA is TGTGCCAGCAGCTTAGACAGGGGAAATCAGCCCCAGCATTTT.

V usage is TRBV19 and J usage is TRBJ1-1; D is ambiguous. In germline, CDR1 is LNHDA, CDR2 SQIVND (reference sequence). The CDR3 is made up of 15 amino acids. Trimming shortened V by 3 bases and J by 1 base, and 12 bases separated the two germline ends. The CDR3 sequence: CASSIIDTGNTEAFF. The CDR3 coding sequence is TGTGCCAGTAGTATTATAGACACCGGGAACACTGAAGCTTTCTTT.

The chain links TRBV19 to TRBJ1-1; 8 bases agree with TRBD1. The germline CDR1 and CDR2 sequences are LNHDA and SQIVND (reference sequence). The CDR3 is 13 residues long. V lost 0 bases, J lost 8 bases, and 2 bases stayed unmatched. The CDR3 here is CASSIDRGREAFF. In nucleotides, the CDR3 is TGTGCCAGTAGTATAGACAGGGGGCGGGAAGCTTTCTTT.

V usage is TRBV11-2 and J usage is TRBJ2-7; maybe TRBD2 (6 bases). The CDR3 totals 14 residues. V gave up 2 bases and J gave up 4 bases, with 12 bases separating them. CDR1 is SGHAT, CDR2 FQNNGV, per germline. This chain's CDR3 is CASSLILAAYEQYF. The CDR3 coding sequence is TGTGCCAGCAGCTTAATACTAGCCGCGTACGAGCAGTACTTC.

This sequence joins TRBV27 and TRBJ2-7; a weak D match, TRBD1 (5 bases). CDR1 and CDR2 from the germline V gene are MNHEY and SMNVEV (reference sequence). V lost 5 bases to trimming and J lost 2 bases, with 10 bases between them. The CDR3 is 13 amino acids. This CDR3 is CASSPTVPYEQYF. The CDR3 DNA sequence: TGTGCCAGCAGTCCGACAGTCCCCTACGAGCAGTACTTC.

The J gene is TRBJ1-2, the V gene TRBV6-5, with D perhaps matching TRBD1 (5 bases). V gave up 0 bases and J gave up 0 bases, with 8 bases separating them. Germline CDR1 and CDR2: MNHEY and SVGAGI. This CDR3 has 15 amino acids. CDR3 loop: CASSYSGTPNYGYTF. The CDR3 region has the DNA TGTGCCAGCAGTTACTCCGGGACTCCTAACTATGGCTACACCTTC.

About this clone itself: The sample contains more than one DNA sequence encoding this CDR3. The V call is TRBV6-5, the J call TRBJ1-1; TRBD1 might be the D (5 bases). Germline loops: CDR1 MNHEY, CDR2 SVGAGI. The CDR3 length is 12 residues. V dropped 8 bases and J dropped 1 base, with 8 bases sitting between them. This chain's CDR3 is CASRQGNTEAFF. As DNA, the CDR3 is TGTGCCAGCCGGCAGGGGAACACTGAAGCTTTCTTT.

The V call is TRBV30, the J call TRBJ2-5, with D possibly matching TRBD1 (5 bases). This CDR3 region has 13 residues. The V and J ends lost 5 bases and 0 bases respectively, with 10 bases between them. CDR1 and CDR2 from the germline V gene are GTSNPN and SVGIG (reference sequence). CDR3 region: CAWDGHYQETQYF. The DNA for the CDR3 is TGTGCCTGGGACGGACACTACCAAGAGACCCAGTACTTC.